This TCR beta chain was identified during a study of cytomegalovirus exposure and HLA in healthy donors. Turning to the study itself: The early release's HLA-typed donors yielded approximately 85 million unique TCRs.

Findings of the study overall: Some TCR beta chains (roughly 160 of them) were listed as cytomegalovirus-associated.

Primers: 60 Vbeta forward and 13 Jbeta reverse. Data came from immunoSEQ multiplex PCR; TCRdb stores just in-frame clones and leaves some out. The sample lists 310,000 or so clones, around 90% occurring once. To note about this clone: The antigen is unknown.

The CDR3 is 17 residues long. Germline V gives CDR1 SGHRS, CDR2 YFSETQ. V was trimmed by 2 bases and J by 5 bases, leaving 20 bases between them. V is TRBV5-1 and J is TRBJ2-1; weak D call: TRBD1 (6 bases). The sequenced sample was PBMCs. The TCR originated in a woman aged 18 to 35 in good health and CMV-seronegative. The CDR3 nucleotides read TGCGCCAGCAGCTTAAACCTCAATCCCGGACAGCACAATGAGCAGTTCTTC. This gives the protein CASSLNLNPGQHNEQFF.